The source of this T cell receptor beta chain is a study of blood T cell repertoires in COVID-19. The overall study: Some COVID-19 samples were acute and others convalescent; all came from the United States, Italy and Spain.

Losses at the gene ends were 5 bases for V and 4 bases for J; bases not matched to a gene: 10. Germline V gene data show CDR1 as SGHAT and CDR2 as FQNNGV. The CDR3 length is 16 residues. Source study methods: How many nucleated cells were present was estimated from reference gene primer amplification. Profiled with immunoSEQ multiplex PCR; TCRdb holds only in-frame clones, not every one. V, J and clone size are taken as reported in that table, and D and trimming were inferred from the DNA itself. Of around 100,000 clones in the sample, roughly 92% were seen once. Enrolment of Seattle patients took place during active infection, and they were followed longitudinally.

Source material: peripheral blood. The origin of this receptor is a woman in her 50s with COVID-19, enrolled during active disease. The chain couples TRBV11-2 to TRBJ2-7, with 11 nucleotides matching TRBD1. CDR3 nucleotides: TGTGCCAGCAGCCGATCCGGGACAGGGGGTTGGTACGAGCAGTACTTC. This sequence encodes CASSRSGTGGWYEQYF.